The next 28 T cell receptor beta chains were all read from a single sample in a study of cytomegalovirus exposure and HLA in healthy donors. A multiplex PCR was run with 60 Vbeta primers and 13 Jbeta primers. Some clones are missing from TCRdb's copy, which holds only in-frame ones; the method was immunoSEQ multiplex PCR. The data contain over 100,000 clones, 74% of them singletons. The sample taken for sequencing was PBMCs. All receptors derive from a human donor in good health.

This rearrangement joins TRBV25-1 to TRBJ2-3; 10 bases are shared with TRBD2. V was pared by 4 bases and J by 3 bases, with 4 bases of the junction left unmatched. There are 15 residues in the CDR3. In germline, CDR1 is MGHDK, CDR2 SYGVNS. The CDR3: CASSVPSGRTDTQYF. The CDR3 DNA reads as TGTGCCAGCAGTGTTCCTAGCGGGAGAACAGATACGCAGTATTTT.

The chain links TRBV28 to TRBJ2-7, with a tentative D call TRBD1 (6 bases). Trimming shortened V by 5 bases and J by 4 bases, and 12 bases separated the two germline ends. The germline gives CDR1 MDHEN, CDR2 SYDVKM. The CDR3 extends over 13 amino acids. The DNA of the CDR3 is TGTGCCAGCAGTCCGCCGGACAGATACGAGCAGTACTTC. Protein sequence: CASSPPDRYEQYF. Full variable domain (remainder filled in from reference TRBV28 and TRBJ2-7): DVKVTQSSRYLVKRTGEKVFLECVQDMDHENMFWYRQDPGLGLRLIYFSYDVKMKEKGDIPEGYSVSREKKERFSLILESASTNQTSMYLCASSPPDRYEQYFGPGTRLTVT.

This clone was found once. The gene calls are TRBV28 and TRBJ1-3, with no clear D. The CDR3 contains 12 residues. Trimming removed 7 bases at V and 4 bases at J, with 8 bases between. Looked up from germline, CDR1 is MDHEN and CDR2 is SYDVKM. CDR3 loop: CASTRAGNTIYF. The CDR3 region has the DNA TGTGCCAGCACGAGGGCGGGAAACACCATATATTTT.

The chain employs TRBV28 and TRBJ1-2; TRBD1 is a possible D gene (6 bases). Looked up from germline, CDR1 is MDHEN and CDR2 is SYDVKM. Trimming took 4 bases from V and 8 from J, leaving 17 bases between them. The CDR3 runs 14 residues. The DNA for the CDR3 is TGTGCCAGCAGTTACCGACAGGTCTCGAGCGGCTACACCTTC. Its protein product is CASSYRQVSSGYTF.

The J gene is TRBJ2-3, the V gene TRBV5-6; D is ambiguous. Trimming removed 4 bases from V and 6 bases from J, with 12 bases in between. The length of the CDR3 is 13 residues. CDR1 is SGHDT and CDR2 is YYEEEE in the germline V gene. The DNA for the CDR3 is TGTGCCAGCAGCACAGACCCCAGGGATACGCAGTATTTT. This translates into CASSTDPRDTQYF.

This chain uses TRBV5-6 with TRBJ2-7; perhaps TRBD2 as D (6 bases). The CDR3 sequence is 15 residues long. The ends were cut back, 3 bases at V and 4 bases at J, with 17 bases in the middle. The germline V gene encodes CDR1 SGHDT and CDR2 YYEEEE. The CDR3 loop reads CASSSMGLGGYEQYF. The CDR3 DNA sequence: TGTGCCAGCAGCTCGATGGGGCTGGGGGGATACGAGCAGTACTTC.

The rearrangement joins TRBV6-1 to TRBJ1-2; TRBD1 aligns across 9 bases. The junction had 5 bases not matched to a gene; V was cut back by 5 bases and J by 4 bases. The CDR3 consists of 14 residues. Germline assignment: CDR1 MNHNS and CDR2 SASEGT. The CDR3 nucleotides read TGTGCCAGCAGTTCCGGGACAGGGAGCTATGGCTACACCTTC. Translation gives CASSSGTGSYGYTF.

This rearrangement joins TRBV6-1 to TRBJ1-1; D is possibly TRBD1 (5 bases). CDR3 length: 15 amino acids. Germline values: CDR1 MNHNS, CDR2 SASEGT. V lost 6 bases and J 0 bases, leaving 14 bases between the germline ends. Written as DNA, the CDR3 is TGTGCCAGCAGCCACACGGGGGGTATGAACACTGAAGCTTTCTTT. Its translation: CASSHTGGMNTEAFF.

This clone was picked up one time. In nucleotides, the CDR3 is TGTGCCAGCAGCCCTGGACAGGGAGGCTACACCTTC. Protein sequence: CASSPGQGGYTF. The chain uses TRBV7-2 and TRBJ1-2; 8 nucleotides agree with TRBD1. V was clipped by 5 bases and J by 8 bases; unmatched bases: 4. This CDR3 contains 12 residues. Germline loops: CDR1 SGHTA, CDR2 FQGNSA.

This chain connects TRBV28 to TRBJ2-3, with 7 bases that match TRBD1. The CDR3 is 16 residues long. Germline CDR1 is MDHEN and CDR2 is SYDVKM. Trimming at V came to 6 bases and at J to 3 bases, leaving 12 bases not matched to a gene. The CDR3 nucleotides read TGTGCCAGCAGCCCCCCCACAGGGGTTGGGACAGATACGCAGTATTTT. This translates into CASSPPTGVGTDTQYF.

Notes on this clone: This CDR3 is also generated by other DNA sequences in the sample. The CDR3 coding sequence is TGCGCCAGCAGCTTGGGCCAGACCTACAATGAGCAGTTCTTC. This gives the protein CASSLGQTYNEQFF. V usage is TRBV5-1 and J usage is TRBJ2-1; D is unresolved. Germline CDR1 SGHRS, CDR2 YFSETQ. Trimming shortened V by 0 bases and J by 2 bases, and 6 bases separated the two germline ends. There are 14 residues in the CDR3.

The genes are TRBV4-1 and TRBJ2-2; D unclear. The ends were cut back, 0 bases at V and 0 bases at J, with 11 bases in the middle. This CDR3 has 17 residues. The germline gives CDR1 MGHRA, CDR2 YSYEKL. In nucleotides, the CDR3 is TGCGCCAGCAGCCAAGATGGGTCCGGAGCGAACACCGGGGAGCTGTTTTTT. Translation: CASSQDGSGANTGELFF.

This chain joins TRBV6-5 and TRBJ2-7; no definite D call. V was trimmed by 3 bases and J by 4 bases, leaving 10 bases between them. Germline CDR1 MNHEY, CDR2 SVGAGI. This CDR3 spans 13 amino acids. DNA of the CDR3: TGTGCCAGCAGTTATTCTCGTCTGTACGAGCAGTACTTC. It translates to CASSYSRLYEQYF.

The chain couples TRBV2 to TRBJ1-5; D is unresolved. Trimming removed 6 bases from V and 4 bases from J, with 10 bases in between. This CDR3 has 13 residues. Germline V CDR1 and CDR2: SNHLY, FYNNEI. CDR3 protein: CASRGRQNQPQHF. DNA for the CDR3: TGTGCCAGCAGGGGCAGGCAAAATCAGCCCCAGCATTTT.

The genes are TRBV4-1 and TRBJ2-7; TRBD2 aligns across 7 bases. CDR3 size: 15 residues. Germline V gene data show CDR1 as MGHRA and CDR2 as YSYEKL. The V segment lost 3 bases and the J segment 2 bases; nucleotides outside the gene matches: 7. The CDR3 DNA is TGCGCCAGCAGCCAGCCGTCAGCGGGAACCTACGAGCAGTACTTC. Its protein is CASSQPSAGTYEQYF.

In its sample, this clone was seen a few times. The gene calls are TRBV6-5 and TRBJ1-3, with D possibly matching TRBD1 (6 bases). Trimming shortened V by 2 bases and J by 0 bases, and 11 bases separated the two germline ends. The CDR3 loop spans 16 amino acids. Germline CDR1 MNHEY, CDR2 SVGAGI. CDR3 nucleotide sequence: TGTGCCAGCAGTTACGGGGGCGGGGGCTCTGGAAACACCATATATTTT. This codes for CASSYGGGGSGNTIYF.

This sequence joins TRBV30 and TRBJ2-5; 8 bases match TRBD2. Trimming removed 0 bases from V and 0 bases from J; junction bases left unmatched: 3. Germline values: CDR1 GTSNPN, CDR2 SVGIG (reference sequence). This CDR3 is built from 15 residues. The CDR3 DNA reads as TGTGCCTGGAGTGTGGGCGGGAGGTACCAAGAGACCCAGTACTTC. Residues: CAWSVGGRYQETQYF.

This clone was seen only once. This sequence joins TRBV14 and TRBJ1-1, with a weak D call TRBD1 (6 bases). V was clipped by 6 bases and J by 0 bases, with 8 bases between them. Germline lookup yields CDR1 SGHDN and CDR2 FVKESK. CDR3 length: 13 amino acids. The CDR3 reads CASSRTVNTEAFF. DNA for the CDR3: TGTGCCAGCAGTCGGACAGTGAACACTGAAGCTTTCTTT.

This chain uses TRBV29-1 with TRBJ1-3; D is ambiguous. Germline V lookup: CDR1 SQVTM, CDR2 ANQGSEA. The CDR3 extends over 12 amino acids. V lost 1 base, J lost 4 bases, and 5 bases lay in between. The CDR3 region is CSVEGHGNTIYF. In DNA, the CDR3 is TGCAGCGTTGAAGGGCACGGAAACACCATATATTTT.

The chain carries TRBV18 and TRBJ1-4; a possible D gene is TRBD1 (6 bases). Trimming removed 2 bases from V and 5 bases from J, with 12 bases in between. Germline assignment: CDR1 KGHSH and CDR2 LQKENI. The CDR3 contains 15 residues. CDR3 coding DNA: TGTGCCAGCTCACCATTGGGAAGGGGGAATGAAAAACTGTTTTTT. Amino acid sequence: CASSPLGRGNEKLFF.

This chain uses TRBV5-1 with TRBJ2-5, with 12 bases fitting TRBD2. V gave up 1 base and J gave up 3 bases; unmatched junction bases: 1. Looked up from germline, CDR1 is SGHRS and CDR2 is YFSETQ. The CDR3 has 15 residues. The CDR3 here is CASSLLAGGKETQYF. CDR3 nucleotide sequence: TGCGCCAGCAGCTTGCTAGCGGGAGGGAAAGAGACCCAGTACTTC.

As to this clone: Other DNA sequences in the sample encode the same CDR3. The chain combines TRBV5-1 with TRBJ2-7; 15 nucleotides align to TRBD2. CDR1 and CDR2 from the germline V gene are SGHRS and YFSETQ. The CDR3 sequence is 15 residues long. The V gene end was trimmed by 2 bases and the J gene end by 5 bases; junction bases not matched to a gene: 2. Written as DNA, the CDR3 is TGCGCCAGCAGCTTAGGGACTAGCGGGAGGCACGAGCAGTACTTC. Translation gives CASSLGTSGRHEQYF. The full variable domain, completed using reference TRBV5-1 and TRBJ2-7, is KAGVTQTPRYLIKTRGQQVTLSCSPISGHRSVSWYQQTPGQGLQFLFEYFSETQRNKGNFPGRFSGRQFSNSRSEMNVSTLELGDSALYLCASSLGTSGRHEQYFGPGTRLTVT.

The J gene is TRBJ2-1, the V gene TRBV5-4, with D tentatively TRBD1 (6 bases). The V end lost 1 base, the J end lost 5 bases, and 10 bases lay between the germline ends. The germline gives CDR1 SGHNT, CDR2 YYREEE (reference sequence). CDR3 size: 14 residues. The CDR3 is CASSLSGQNNEQFF. The CDR3 region has the DNA TGTGCCAGCAGCTTGTCGGGACAAAACAATGAGCAGTTCTTC.

The rearrangement uses TRBV6-5 and TRBJ2-5; 7 positions match TRBD1. The germline V gene has CDR1 MNHEY and CDR2 SVGAGI. The trim removed 9 bases at V and 4 bases at J, leaving 8 bases unmatched. CDR3 size: 13 residues. The CDR3 is CASTTRGRETQYF. CDR3 in DNA: TGTGCCAGTACTACAAGGGGGCGAGAGACCCAGTACTTC.

The CDR3 DNA is TGTGCCAGCACCAATGGACAGGGCTCAACTAATGAAAAACTGTTTTTT. Translated: CASTNGQGSTNEKLFF. The chain joins TRBV25-1 to TRBJ1-4; TRBD1 matches at 8 bases. The junction had 7 bases not matched to a gene; V was cut back by 7 bases and J by 0 bases. This CDR3 has 16 residues. Germline CDR1 is MGHDK and CDR2 is SYGVNS.

The rearrangement links TRBV7-3 to TRBJ2-2; TRBD2 might be the D (6 bases). Germline lookup yields CDR1 SGHTA and CDR2 FQGTGA. V shed 2 bases and J shed 1 base, with 11 bases lying between them. This CDR3 spans 16 amino acids. The CDR3 region has the DNA TGTGCCAGCAGCTTAGGGCCGGGACTGAACACCGGGGAGCTGTTTTTT. Amino acids: CASSLGPGLNTGELFF.

The chain joins TRBV5-1 to TRBJ1-1, with D possibly matching TRBD1 (6 bases). V shed 4 bases and J shed 1 base, with 11 bases lying between them. From germline, CDR1 is SGHRS and CDR2 YFSETQ. This CDR3 comprises 14 residues. The CDR3 protein is CASSRGTPNTEAFF. The DNA of the CDR3 is TGCGCCAGCAGCCGTGGGACACCGAACACTGAAGCTTTCTTT.

This clone has a handful of counts. The chain carries TRBV27 and TRBJ2-5; tentative D call: TRBD2 (5 bases). The CDR3 loop spans 16 amino acids. Germline CDR1 MNHEY, CDR2 SMNVEV (reference sequence). Deletions cut 5 bases from V and 2 bases from J, with 18 bases between. This CDR3 reads CASSPLLTERQETQYF. CDR3 in DNA: TGTGCCAGCAGTCCACTCCTAACCGAGCGGCAAGAGACCCAGTACTTC.